One and the same sample provided the 26 T cell receptor beta chains below, sequenced in a study of T cell responses to AZD1222 COVID-19 vaccine (dated by TCRdb to the early 2020s). Library preparation was by the immunoSEQ multiplex PCR assay. TCRdb provides this immuneACCESS table in a form limited to in-frame rearrangements. Some clones are lacking; in checked studies, under half of them reflect an unresolved V gene, and why the rest are absent is not known. The sample table records tens of thousands of clones; 87% of these occur just once. Of the sample, 2% to 3% is held by the ten largest clones. The meaning of the sample's time point label: about 28 days (+/-7) after the second vaccine dose. Sequencing used peripheral blood, obtained 28 days after the second AZD1222 dose. Every receptor here comes from an adult who received the AZD1222 COVID-19 vaccine.

The CDR3 loop is CASNGRMNTEAFF. In nucleotides, the CDR3 is TGTGCCAGCAACGGCAGGATGAACACTGAAGCTTTCTTT. V is TRBV2 and J is TRBJ1-1; D is unresolved. Germline assignment: CDR1 SNHLY and CDR2 FYNNEI. Trimming took off 7 bases at V and 0 bases at J, with 9 bases between the two ends. This CDR3 has 13 residues.

The sample holds one count of this clone. V usage is TRBV14 and J usage is TRBJ2-1; the D call may be TRBD1 or TRBD2 (5 bases each). This CDR3 has 15 amino acids. Germline V lookup: CDR1 SGHDN, CDR2 FVKESK. Trimming shortened V by 4 bases and J by 1 base, and 11 bases separated the two germline ends. The CDR3 spells CASSRPGRSYNEQFF. Written as DNA, the CDR3 is TGTGCCAGCAGCCGACCGGGACGGTCCTACAATGAGCAGTTCTTC.

J is TRBJ2-7 and V is TRBV5-4, with TRBD2 matching over 10 bases. The CDR3 has 14 amino acids. Germline V gene sequence: CDR1 SGHNT, CDR2 YYREEE (reference sequence). J lost 5 bases, V lost 5 bases, and 7 bases had no gene match. The CDR3 sequence is CASRRAGGRNEQYF. CDR3 coding DNA: TGTGCCAGCAGGAGAGCGGGAGGGAGGAACGAGCAGTACTTC.

The chain is built from TRBV4-2 and TRBJ2-1; 7 bases are shared with TRBD2. This CDR3 has 17 residues. V shed 1 base and J 2 bases; nucleotides not matched to a gene: 8. Germline V CDR1 and CDR2: LGHNA, YNFKEQ. Here the CDR3 reads CASSQGPLAATYNEQFF. CDR3 DNA: TGTGCCAGCAGCCAAGGTCCCCTAGCGGCAACCTACAATGAGCAGTTCTTC.

This rearrangement joins TRBV6-1 to TRBJ1-5; D gene ambiguous. There are 14 residues in the CDR3. Germline CDR1 and CDR2: MNHNS and SASEGT. Trimming stripped 0 bases from V and 3 bases from J, with 6 bases between. The CDR3 loop reads CASSEAGLNQPQHF. CDR3 sequence (DNA): TGTGCCAGCAGTGAAGCTGGTCTCAATCAGCCCCAGCATTTT.

This chain joins TRBV7-8 and TRBJ2-1, with D maybe TRBD2 (5 bases). Germline V lookup: CDR1 SGHVS, CDR2 FQNEAQ. The CDR3 is made up of 11 amino acids. V was trimmed by 11 bases and J by 7 bases, leaving 12 bases between them. In DNA, the CDR3 is TGTGCCCTTCGCGGGCCGAATGAGCAGTTCTTC. Translation: CALRGPNEQFF.

This clone was observed a single time. The chain links TRBV6-5 to TRBJ1-2; tentatively, D is TRBD1 (6 bases). V lost 4 bases and J lost 3, with 18 bases in between. This CDR3 contains 16 residues. Germline lookup yields CDR1 MNHEY and CDR2 SVGAGI. The CDR3 sequence: CASSSPHRGRDYGYTF. The CDR3 coding sequence is TGTGCCAGCAGTTCCCCACATCGGGGGCGCGACTATGGCTACACCTTC.

This clone was picked up one time. The V gene is TRBV7-6, the J gene TRBJ2-7; D is unresolved. Germline V CDR1 and CDR2: SGHVS, FNYEAQ. The CDR3 length is 14 residues. Between the trimmed V and J ends, which lost 1 base and 2 bases, there was a span of 9 bases. The CDR3: CASSLGAVTYEQYF. The CDR3 DNA reads TGTGCCAGCAGCTTAGGCGCGGTTACCTACGAGCAGTACTTC.

V usage is TRBV19 and J usage is TRBJ2-2; D is undetermined. The length of the CDR3 is 16 residues. Germline V gene lookup returns CDR1 LNHDA and CDR2 SQIVND (reference sequence). V was clipped by 5 bases and J by 5 bases, with 18 bases between them. DNA of the CDR3: TGTGCCAGTAGTGTAAAGGGAATAGGTTCTACCGGGGAGCTGTTTTTT. Protein sequence: CASSVKGIGSTGELFF.

CDR3 bases: TGTGCCAGCAGCCCCCCGGGACCCCTCTCCTACAATGAGCAGTTCTTC. Translated: CASSPPGPLSYNEQFF. V usage is TRBV6-2 or TRBV6-3 and J usage is TRBJ2-1, with D perhaps matching TRBD1 or TRBD2 (5 bases each). This CDR3 spans 16 amino acids. Trimming stripped 6 bases from V and 0 bases from J, with 15 bases between. Germline V gene lookup returns CDR1 MNHEY and CDR2 SVGEGT.

The J gene is TRBJ2-3, the V gene TRBV2; TRBD2 matches at 14 bases. This CDR3 is built from 16 residues. Losses at the gene ends were 3 bases for V and 5 bases for J; bases not matched to a gene: 4. CDR1 is SNHLY, CDR2 FYNNEI, per germline. CDR3 sequence (DNA): TGTGCCAGCAGTGATGTAGGACTAGCGGGGGGAGATACGCAGTATTTT. Its protein is CASSDVGLAGGDTQYF.

This sequence joins TRBV5-4 and TRBJ2-3; the match to TRBD2 covers 9 bases. V was clipped by 3 bases and J by 4 bases; unmatched bases: 6. Germline CDR1 reads SGHNT; CDR2 reads YYREEE (reference sequence). This CDR3 comprises 15 residues. CDR3 in DNA: TGTGCCAGCAGCTCACTAGCGGGCTGGGCAGATACGCAGTATTTT. Translating it yields CASSSLAGWADTQYF.

J is TRBJ2-1 and V is TRBV25-1; 13 nucleotides align to TRBD2. CDR1 is MGHDK, CDR2 SYGVNS, per germline. Trimming took 1 base from V and 6 from J; bases not matched to a gene: 3. The CDR3 has 16 residues. As DNA, the CDR3 is TGTGCCAGCAGTGAATCAAGGACTAGCGGGAGCAATGAGCAGTTCTTC. Translation: CASSESRTSGSNEQFF.

The CDR3 DNA follows: TGTGCCTGGGGTCCAGGAGGGTCACAAGAGACCCAGTACTTC. It translates to CAWGPGGSQETQYF. The V gene is TRBV30, the J gene TRBJ2-5, with D maybe TRBD2 (6 bases). V dropped 5 bases and J dropped 2 bases, with 15 bases sitting between them. This CDR3 comprises 14 residues. The germline CDR1 and CDR2 sequences are GTSNPN and SVGIG (reference sequence).

The chain employs TRBV11-2 and TRBJ2-1; no clear D gene. Germline V gene data show CDR1 as SGHAT and CDR2 as FQNNGV. Between the trimmed V and J ends, which lost 2 bases and 8 bases, there was a span of 10 bases. The CDR3 has 13 amino acids. This CDR3 reads CASSLIGRDEQFF. The CDR3 DNA follows: TGTGCCAGCAGCTTAATAGGTCGGGATGAGCAGTTCTTC.

This clone occurred a few times. The chain is built from TRBV14 and TRBJ2-6; D not resolved. Looked up from germline, CDR1 is SGHDN and CDR2 is FVKESK. Trimming stripped 4 bases from V and 2 bases from J, with 12 bases between. This CDR3 has 16 residues. CDR3 region: CASSRPKAAGANVLTF. In DNA, the CDR3 is TGTGCCAGCAGCCGTCCCAAGGCGGCTGGGGCCAACGTCCTGACTTTC.

The chain combines TRBV10-2 with TRBJ2-3, with a possible D match to TRBD2 (6 bases). Germline V CDR1 and CDR2: WSHSY, SAAADI. V gave up 5 bases and J gave up 1 base, with 16 bases separating them. This CDR3 spans 16 amino acids. CDR3 nucleotides: TGCGCCAGCAGTAGGCGGGGATCGGGTGGCACAGATACGCAGTATTTT. Translated: CASSRRGSGGTDTQYF.

The chain has TRBV24-1 and TRBJ2-2, with 9 bases identical to TRBD2. Germline CDR1 reads KGHDR; CDR2 reads SFDVKD. Trimming at V came to 3 bases and at J to 6 bases, leaving 10 bases not matched to a gene. The CDR3 covers 17 residues. The CDR3 nucleotides read TGTGCCACCAGTGATGCACTTGGGACTAGCACCGCCGGGGAGCTGTTTTTT. Translated, it gives CATSDALGTSTAGELFF.

The chain combines TRBV19 with TRBJ1-3, with D uncertain. Trimming pared 6 bases from V and 0 bases from J, leaving 9 bases between. Germline V gene sequence: CDR1 LNHDA, CDR2 SQIVND (reference sequence). This CDR3 contains 14 residues. CDR3 loop: CASSGRISGNTIYF. In nucleotides, the CDR3 is TGTGCCAGTAGCGGACGGATCTCTGGAAACACCATATATTTT. The whole variable domain, filled in from reference TRBV19 and TRBJ1-3, reads DGGITQSPKYLFRKEGQNVTLSCEQNLNHDAMYWYRQDPGQGLRLIYYSQIVNDFQKGDIAEGYSVSREKKESFPLTVTSAQKNPTAFYLCASSGRISGNTIYFGEGSWLTVV.

The chain has TRBV7-9 and TRBJ2-1, with 8 bases fitting TRBD2. This CDR3 spans 12 amino acids. Germline V gene sequence: CDR1 SEHNR, CDR2 FQNEAQ (reference sequence). V shed 4 bases and J 14 bases; nucleotides not matched to a gene: 7. CDR3: CASSSSGSYEFF. The CDR3 region has the DNA TGTGCCAGCAGCTCAAGCGGGAGTTATGAGTTCTTC.

This chain links TRBV7-9 with TRBJ2-3; D is undetermined. The CDR3 loop spans 14 amino acids. Between the trimmed V and J ends, which lost 5 bases and 1 base, there was a span of 10 bases. Germline CDR1 and CDR2: SEHNR and FQNEAQ (reference sequence). CDR3 nucleotides: TGTGCCAGCAGCCCCGGTGGACGCACAGATACGCAGTATTTT. It yields the protein CASSPGGRTDTQYF.

The chain links TRBV27 to TRBJ2-5, with D possibly TRBD1 on 5 matching bases. The CDR3 is 14 amino acids. CDR1 MNHEY and CDR2 SMNVEV come from the germline V gene (reference sequence). Deletions cut 0 bases from V and 5 bases from J, with 10 bases between. The CDR3 loop reads CASSLSAGRETQYF. CDR3 DNA: TGTGCCAGCAGTTTATCCGCAGGGCGGGAGACCCAGTACTTC.

The chain combines TRBV6-6 with TRBJ2-1; no firm D call. The ends were cut back, 8 bases at V and 6 bases at J, with 17 bases in the middle. Looked up from germline, CDR1 is MNHNY and CDR2 is SVGAGI (reference sequence). The CDR3 spans 14 residues. The CDR3 spells CASVIGRAFNEQFF. CDR3 nucleotide sequence: TGTGCCAGCGTAATTGGCAGAGCCTTCAATGAGCAGTTCTTC.

The gene calls are TRBV25-1 and TRBJ2-2; 9 bases are a match to TRBD1. Trimming cost V 6 bases and J 1 base; bases outside gene matches: 3. Looked up from germline, CDR1 is MGHDK and CDR2 is SYGVNS. The CDR3 has 15 amino acids. CDR3 DNA sequence: TGTGCCAGCAGACGACAGGGGGGGAACACCGGGGAGCTGTTTTTT. Translation: CASRRQGGNTGELFF. The full variable domain, with the rest looked up from reference TRBV25-1 and TRBJ2-2, is EADIYQTPRYLVIGTGKKITLECSQTMGHDKMYWYQQDPGMELHLIHYSYGVNSTEKGDLSSESTVSRIRTEHFPLTLESARPSHTSQYLCASRRQGGNTGELFFGEGSRLTVL.

The gene calls are TRBV10-1 and TRBJ2-7, with D perhaps TRBD1 or TRBD2 (5 bases each). The CDR3 length is 13 residues. Germline V gives CDR1 WNHNN, CDR2 SYGVQD (reference sequence). The ends were cut back, 5 bases at V and 6 bases at J, with 14 bases in the middle. The CDR3 nucleotides read TGCGCCAGCAGTACAGGACTTTCTAGCGAGCAGTACTTC. Its protein product is CASSTGLSSEQYF.

The chain employs TRBV18 and TRBJ2-1; 10 bases align to TRBD1. Trimming took 1 base from V and 4 from J; bases not matched to a gene: 4. The germline V gene has CDR1 KGHSH and CDR2 LQKENI. The CDR3 length is 16 residues. The CDR3 DNA is TGTGCCAGCTCACCACAGACAGGGGGCGTGTACAATGAGCAGTTCTTC. Residues: CASSPQTGGVYNEQFF.